The 14 T cell receptor beta chains presented below share a single source sample, sequenced in a study of PD-1 blockade in classical Hodgkin lymphoma. After autologous stem cell transplantation all patients relapsed, and prior brentuximab vedotin exposure differed between cohorts. Data came from immunoSEQ multiplex PCR; TCRdb stores just in-frame clones and leaves some out. Among tens of thousands of clones listed, 88% were seen once. The sequenced sample was peripheral blood mononuclear cells (PBMCs), obtained at baseline. These receptors were collected from a human donor with classical Hodgkin lymphoma.

The chain couples TRBV10-3 to TRBJ2-7; 7 bases align to TRBD1. V was pared by 7 bases and J by 0 bases, with 3 bases of the junction left unmatched. The CDR3 sequence is 13 residues long. Germline assignment: CDR1 ENHRY and CDR2 SYGVKD. The CDR3 loop reads CAITTGNSYEQYF. CDR3 bases: TGTGCCATCACGACAGGGAACTCCTACGAGCAGTACTTC.

The rearrangement uses TRBV7-8 and TRBJ1-1; TRBD1 agrees at 9 bases. The CDR3 runs to 15 residues. J was trimmed by 6 bases and V by 4 bases; bases with no gene match: 9. CDR1 is SGHVS and CDR2 is FQNEAQ in the germline V gene. CDR3 sequence (DNA): TGTGCCAGCAGCTCACCGGGACAGGGAGGCCCTGAAGCTTTCTTT. It is translated as CASSSPGQGGPEAFF.

The chain employs TRBV12-5 and TRBJ1-1; weak D call: TRBD1 (6 bases). The V end was cut by 1 base, the J end by 4 bases, with 19 bases between. The CDR3 extends over 17 amino acids. The germline CDR1 and CDR2 sequences are LGHNT and FRNRAP. The CDR3 sequence is CASGLATGGAGITEAFF. The CDR3 DNA follows: TGTGCTAGTGGTTTGGCTACGGGGGGGGCAGGGATCACTGAAGCTTTCTTT.

V and J are TRBV28 and TRBJ1-5; D gene unclear. CDR3 length equals 17 residues. Germline CDR1 reads MDHEN; CDR2 reads SYDVKM. Trimming took 1 base from V and 0 from J, leaving 13 bases between them. The CDR3 spells CASSLLGQSYSNQPQHF. The CDR3 nucleotides are TGTGCCAGCAGTTTATTGGGTCAGAGCTATAGCAATCAGCCCCAGCATTTT.

This clone was counted only a few times. The chain carries TRBV28 and TRBJ1-5; no definite D call. This CDR3 region has 14 residues. Trimming stripped 5 bases from V and 4 bases from J, with 12 bases between. Germline-derived CDR1 and CDR2 are MDHEN and SYDVKM. CDR3 DNA: TGTGCCAGCAGTCCCCAGACCCAAAATCAGCCCCAGCATTTT. Its protein product is CASSPQTQNQPQHF.

Only one count was recorded for this clone. The rearrangement uses TRBV28 and TRBJ1-5; 7 positions match TRBD1. The CDR3 runs to 16 residues. The V gene's germline CDR1 is MDHEN and CDR2 SYDVKM. J was trimmed by 4 bases and V by 5 bases; bases with no gene match: 11. CDR3 residues: CASSVEMTGLNQPQHF. DNA of the CDR3: TGTGCCAGCAGTGTAGAAATGACAGGGTTGAATCAGCCCCAGCATTTT.

This clone was seen only a few times. The chain joins TRBV6-6 to TRBJ2-7; D ambiguous. CDR1 MNHNY and CDR2 SVGAGI come from the germline V gene (reference sequence). V was clipped by 6 bases and J by 0 bases, with 18 bases between them. This CDR3 is 16 amino acids long. The CDR3 DNA sequence: TGTGCCAGCAGCCGAAGGCAAGGTGGCCCCTCCTACGAGCAGTACTTC. It is translated as CASSRRQGGPSYEQYF.

J is TRBJ2-5 and V is TRBV29-1; D ambiguous. Near its end, the DNA agrees better with TRBJ2-7, so the J call may be wrong. Germline V lookup: CDR1 SQVTM, CDR2 ANQGSEA. The CDR3 is 13 residues long. Here the CDR3 reads CSVEDTDSYEQYF. CDR3 DNA: TGCAGCGTTGAAGATACAGACTCCTACGAGCAGTACTTC.

The chain links TRBV18 to TRBJ2-5; 8 nucleotides match TRBD1. V lost 0 bases, J lost 3 bases, and 0 bases stayed unmatched. CDR3 size: 14 residues. In germline, CDR1 is KGHSH, CDR2 LQKENI. For the CDR3, the DNA is TGTGCCAGCTCACCACCGGACAGGGAAGAGACCCAGTACTTC. This sequence encodes CASSPPDREETQYF.

This sequence joins TRBV4-3 and TRBJ1-5; 7 bases agree with TRBD1. CDR3 size: 16 residues. V lost 0 bases and J lost 0; bases outside the gene matches: 2. The germline CDR1 and CDR2 sequences are LGHNA and YSLEER. This chain's CDR3 is CASSQEGTVSNQPQHF. CDR3 in DNA: TGCGCCAGCAGCCAAGAGGGGACAGTTAGCAATCAGCCCCAGCATTTT.

The chain links TRBV29-1 to TRBJ2-7, with TRBD2 matching 12 bases. Germline V gene data show CDR1 as SQVTM and CDR2 as ANQGSEA. Germline trimming cut 3 bases from V and 4 bases from J; bases unmatched to any gene: 4. CDR3 length equals 14 residues. DNA for the CDR3: TGCAGCGTTGATGGACTAGCGGGGCGGTACGAGCAGTACTTC. It yields the protein CSVDGLAGRYEQYF.

This clone has a single count. This specimen includes other DNA sequences encoding the same CDR3. CDR3 DNA: TGCGCCAGCAGCTTTGAGGGGTCTTACGGCTACACCTTC. It is translated as CASSFEGSYGYTF. The V and J genes are TRBV5-1 and TRBJ1-2; a possible D gene is TRBD1 (5 bases). Germline lookup yields CDR1 SGHRS and CDR2 YFSETQ. Trimming shortened V by 2 bases and J by 8 bases, and 13 bases separated the two germline ends. The CDR3 is 13 amino acids. Full variable domain (rest looked up from reference TRBV5-1 and TRBJ1-2): KAGVTQTPRYLIKTRGQQVTLSCSPISGHRSVSWYQQTPGQGLQFLFEYFSETQRNKGNFPGRFSGRQFSNSRSEMNVSTLELGDSALYLCASSFEGSYGYTFGSGTRLTVV.

The chain carries TRBV28 and TRBJ1-5, with a possible D match to TRBD1 (6 bases). Germline V gene lookup returns CDR1 MDHEN and CDR2 SYDVKM. The ends were cut back, 6 bases at V and 2 bases at J, with 14 bases in the middle. The CDR3 extends over 15 amino acids. The DNA of the CDR3 is TGTGCCAGCAGCCTTACAGGGCCTGGCAATCAGCCCCAGCATTTT. Protein: CASSLTGPGNQPQHF.

The rearrangement joins TRBV2 to TRBJ1-4; no reliable D call. The germline V gene has CDR1 SNHLY and CDR2 FYNNEI. The germline V and J ends were trimmed by 4 bases and 8 bases, with 14 bases remaining between them. The CDR3 spans 14 residues. CDR3 coding DNA: TGTGCCAGCAGTGGTGGGATCTCCGGGGAAAAACTGTTTTTT. It is translated as CASSGGISGEKLFF. The complete variable domain, with remaining parts taken from reference TRBV2 and TRBJ1-4, reads EPEVTQTPSHQVTQMGQEVILRCVPISNHLYFYWYRQILGQKVEFLVSFYNNEISEKSEIFDDQFSVERPDGSNFTLKIRSTKLEDSAMYFCASSGGISGEKLFFGSGTQLSVL.